The 10 T cell receptor beta chains reported below all come from one sample, sequenced in a study of blood T cell repertoires in COVID-19. This table comes from immunoSEQ multiplex PCR, and its TCRdb copy is limited to in-frame clones, with some not included. The table records 15,000 to 20,000 clones, around 84% of them present only once. Sequencing used peripheral blood. The origin of the receptors is a human donor with active COVID-19. The donor label of this sample is uncertain.

The chain recombines TRBV6-6 with TRBJ2-7; 12 bases agree with TRBD2. Trimming removed 4 bases from V and 2 bases from J; junction bases left unmatched: 3. CDR1 and CDR2 (germline): MNHNY, SVGAGI (reference sequence). The CDR3 covers 15 residues. CDR3 bases: TGTGCCAGCAGTTTGACTAGCGGGGGTCCCTACGAGCAGTACTTC. It yields the protein CASSLTSGGPYEQYF.

The chain combines TRBV6-5 with TRBJ2-6; tentative D call: TRBD2 (5 bases). Trimming left V 11 bases short and J 3 bases short, with 17 bases between. The CDR3 length is 15 residues. Per germline, CDR1 MNHEY and CDR2 SVGAGI. CDR3 coding DNA: TGTGCCTCCAGGCCTGAGGGAAATGGGGCCAACGTCCTGACTTTC. It codes for CASRPEGNGANVLTF.

V gene TRBV5-3 combines with J gene TRBJ2-3; D is ambiguous. TRBV5-3 belongs to the ORF category, with a function that is uncertain. The length of the CDR3 is 15 residues. Deletions cut 1 base from V and 1 base from J, with 10 bases between. DNA for the CDR3: TGTGCCAGAAGCTTGCGGCTAGTCGGCACAGATACGCAGTATTTT. Amino acids: CARSLRLVGTDTQYF.

CDR3 loop: CASSFGGPNSPLHF. CDR3 sequence (DNA): TGTGCCAGCAGCTTCGGGGGTCCTAATTCACCCCTCCACTTT. The chain couples TRBV7-2 to TRBJ1-6; tentative D call: TRBD1 (5 bases). V lost 3 bases and J lost 6, with 9 bases in between. Germline assignment: CDR1 SGHTA and CDR2 FQGNSA. The CDR3 length is 14 residues.

V is TRBV27 and J is TRBJ1-1; the D gene is possibly TRBD1 (5 bases). The V and J ends lost 6 bases and 0 bases respectively, with 11 bases between them. The CDR3 sequence is 14 residues long. Germline-derived CDR1 and CDR2 are MNHEY and SMNVEV (reference sequence). As DNA, the CDR3 is TGTGCCAGCAGCCCTACAGGTTTGAACACTGAAGCTTTCTTT. It is translated as CASSPTGLNTEAFF.

V and J are TRBV13 and TRBJ2-7, with D possibly being TRBD2 (6 bases). Germline CDR1 PRHDT, CDR2 FYEKMQ (reference sequence). Between the trimmed V and J ends, which lost 5 bases and 2 bases, there was a span of 13 bases. The CDR3 sequence is 14 residues long. Here the CDR3 reads CASSPGGSAYEQYF. The CDR3 nucleotides are TGTGCCAGCAGCCCCGGGGGAAGTGCCTACGAGCAGTACTTC.

This clone was seen just once. This chain uses TRBV5-1 with TRBJ1-1; D gene ambiguous. Trimming cost V 0 bases and J 5 bases, with 14 bases left between them. Germline CDR1 reads SGHRS; CDR2 reads YFSETQ. This CDR3 contains 15 residues. The CDR3 here is CASSLAGRVGTEAFF. CDR3 nucleotide sequence: TGCGCCAGCAGCTTGGCCGGGAGGGTAGGAACTGAAGCTTTCTTT.

This chain links TRBV5-4 with TRBJ1-1; no clear D. This CDR3 is 16 amino acids long. The germline V and J ends were trimmed by 1 base and 0 bases, with 13 bases remaining between them. Germline V gene sequence: CDR1 SGHNT, CDR2 YYREEE (reference sequence). CDR3 DNA: TGTGCCAGCAGCTTGTGGAGGGATACAATGAACACTGAAGCTTTCTTT. This translates into CASSLWRDTMNTEAFF.

Details on this clone: A read error may account for a junction end that differs from germline. J is TRBJ2-5 and V is TRBV9, with TRBD1 as a possible D gene (6 bases). Germline V CDR1 and CDR2: SGDLS, YYNGEE. The CDR3 loop spans 15 amino acids. The CDR3 region is CASSVGTGRKETQYF. The CDR3 DNA reads as TGTGCCAGCAGCGTAGGAACAGGGCGAAAAGAAACCCAGTACTTC.

The V call is TRBV25-1, the J call TRBJ1-5, with 10 bases lining up with TRBD1. Per germline, CDR1 MGHDK and CDR2 SYGVNS. This CDR3 spans 16 amino acids. J gave up 6 bases and V 6 bases, and 11 bases lay outside the gene matches. The CDR3 nucleotides read TGTGCCAGCAGCGCCGGTAGACAGGGGGCTATTCAGCCCCAGCATTTT. This codes for CASSAGRQGAIQPQHF.